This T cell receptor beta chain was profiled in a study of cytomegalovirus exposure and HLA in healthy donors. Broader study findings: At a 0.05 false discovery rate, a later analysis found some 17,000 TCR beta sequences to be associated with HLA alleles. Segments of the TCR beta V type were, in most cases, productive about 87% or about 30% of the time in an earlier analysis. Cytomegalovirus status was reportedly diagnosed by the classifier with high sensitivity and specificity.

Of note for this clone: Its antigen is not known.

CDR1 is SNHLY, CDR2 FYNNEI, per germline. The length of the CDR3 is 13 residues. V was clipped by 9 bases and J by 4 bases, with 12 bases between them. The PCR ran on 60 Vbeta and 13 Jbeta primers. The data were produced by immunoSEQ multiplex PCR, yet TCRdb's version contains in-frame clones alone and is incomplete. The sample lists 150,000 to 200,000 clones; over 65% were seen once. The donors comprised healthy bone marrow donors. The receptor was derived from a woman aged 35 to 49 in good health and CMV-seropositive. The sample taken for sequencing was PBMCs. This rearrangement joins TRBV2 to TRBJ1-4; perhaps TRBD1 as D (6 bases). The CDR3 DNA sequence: TGTGCCAGTCGACAGGATCTTAATGAAAAACTGTTTTTT. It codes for CASRQDLNEKLFF.